Listed below are T cell receptor beta chains from one sample, sequenced in a study of cytomegalovirus exposure and HLA in healthy donors. The method was immunoSEQ multiplex PCR; TCRdb's version includes in-frame clones alone and lacks a portion of them. The table lists fewer than 110,000 clones, over 70% of them singletons, with approximately 2.1% in the top ten. Sequencing input: PBMCs. All receptors derive from a man aged 25-45 years in good health and CMV-seronegative. Both conserved end residues are part of each CDR3. The order of the fields is V gene, CDR3 length, clone size, J gene, D gene, CDR3 DNA, CDR3 protein. A D gene is named only where the DNA matches it firmly. Size is stated for part of the rows, as once, few or many counts, or as a class when the clone is expanded.

V gene: TRBV29-1
CDR3 length: 14
clone size: -
J gene: TRBJ2-7
D gene: -
CDR3 DNA: TGCAGCGTTGAAGAGGGGCCGCTCTCCTACGAGCAGTACTTC
CDR3 protein: CSVEEGPLSYEQYF

V gene: TRBV5-6
CDR3 length: 14
clone size: few
J gene: TRBJ1-2
D gene: -
CDR3 DNA: TGTGCCAGCAGCTTGGCCCGGACAAGCTATGGCTACACCTTC
CDR3 protein: CASSLARTSYGYTF

V gene: TRBV7-9
CDR3 length: 15
clone size: -
J gene: TRBJ1-1
D gene: -
CDR3 DNA: TGTGCCAGCAGCTTAATTCAGGCCAGGGGCGCTGAAGCTTTCTTT
CDR3 protein: CASSLIQARGAEAFF

V gene: TRBV4-1
CDR3 length: 17
clone size: -
J gene: TRBJ1-6
D gene: TRBD1
CDR3 DNA: TGCGCCAGCAGCCAAGAGGGACAGGACGTACAGGGTTCACCCCTCCACTTT
CDR3 protein: CASSQEGQDVQGSPLHF

V gene: TRBV5-4
CDR3 length: 13
clone size: -
J gene: TRBJ1-5
D gene: TRBD1
CDR3 DNA: TGTGCCAGCAGTTGGGACAGGGAACAGCCCCAGCATTTT
CDR3 protein: CASSWDREQPQHF

V gene: TRBV10-1
CDR3 length: 13
clone size: -
J gene: TRBJ1-2
D gene: -
CDR3 DNA: TGCGCCAGCAGCCCAGACAAGCTATATGGCTACACCTTC
CDR3 protein: CASSPDKLYGYTF

V gene: TRBV10-3
CDR3 length: 12
clone size: -
J gene: TRBJ2-7
D gene: TRBD1
CDR3 DNA: TGTGCCATCAGTGAAGGGACAGACGAGCAGTACTTC
CDR3 protein: CAISEGTDEQYF

V gene: TRBV6-5
CDR3 length: 15
clone size: -
J gene: TRBJ2-7
D gene: TRBD1
CDR3 DNA: TGTGCCAGCAGCCGTCCCGGGACAGCCTCCTACGAGCAGTACTTC
CDR3 protein: CASSRPGTASYEQYF

V gene: TRBV4-1
CDR3 length: 16
clone size: -
J gene: TRBJ1-2
D gene: -
CDR3 DNA: TGCGCCAGCAGCCAAGATACTTTGCGTTCTAACTATGGCTACACCTTC
CDR3 protein: CASSQDTLRSNYGYTF

V gene: TRBV11-2
CDR3 length: 14
clone size: few
J gene: TRBJ1-1
D gene: -
CDR3 DNA: TGTGCCAGCAGCTTAGGGTCTACGAACACTGAAGCTTTCTTT
CDR3 protein: CASSLGSTNTEAFF

V gene: TRBV27
CDR3 length: 14
clone size: -
J gene: TRBJ2-3
D gene: TRBD2
CDR3 DNA: TGTGCCAGCAGTTTCAGAGCGGGAGGAGATACGCAGTATTTT
CDR3 protein: CASSFRAGGDTQYF

V gene: TRBV9
CDR3 length: 19
clone size: -
J gene: TRBJ2-2
D gene: TRBD2
CDR3 DNA: TGTGCCAGCAGCGTAGTGGGGCTGGGACTAGCGGGGGACACCGGGGAGCTGTTTTTT
CDR3 protein: CASSVVGLGLAGDTGELFF

V gene: TRBV19
CDR3 length: 14
clone size: -
J gene: TRBJ2-7
D gene: TRBD2
CDR3 DNA: TGTGCCAGTAGTGCGTCGGGAGGGCCAATCGAGCAGTACTTC
CDR3 protein: CASSASGGPIEQYF

V gene: TRBV29-1
CDR3 length: 13
clone size: -
J gene: TRBJ1-6
D gene: TRBD1
CDR3 DNA: TGCAGCGTTTCCGGGACAGCGAATTCACCCCTCCACTTT
CDR3 protein: CSVSGTANSPLHF

V gene: TRBV13
CDR3 length: 13
clone size: -
J gene: TRBJ2-1
D gene: TRBD1
CDR3 DNA: TGTGCCAGCAAAGGGACAGCCGACAATGAGCAGTTCTTC
CDR3 protein: CASKGTADNEQFF

V gene: TRBV6-1
CDR3 length: 14
clone size: -
J gene: TRBJ1-6
D gene: TRBD1
CDR3 DNA: TGTGCCAGCAGCGGGCAGGGGGATAATTCACCCCTCCACTTT
CDR3 protein: CASSGQGDNSPLHF

V gene: TRBV6-1
CDR3 length: 14
clone size: -
J gene: TRBJ2-7
D gene: -
CDR3 DNA: TGTGCCAGCAGCCCCTCGACAGCACTTTACGAGCAGTACTTC
CDR3 protein: CASSPSTALYEQYF

V gene: TRBV30
CDR3 length: 13
clone size: -
J gene: TRBJ1-4
D gene: -
CDR3 DNA: TGTGCCTGGAGGGCCCTTGCGGGAGAAAAACTGTTTTTT
CDR3 protein: CAWRALAGEKLFF

V gene: TRBV9
CDR3 length: 14
clone size: -
J gene: TRBJ1-2
D gene: -
CDR3 DNA: TGTGCCAGCAGCGTAGTTGGCAGGGCGAAGGGCTACACCTTC
CDR3 protein: CASSVVGRAKGYTF

V gene: TRBV5-1
CDR3 length: 15
clone size: once
J gene: TRBJ2-7
D gene: -
CDR3 DNA: TGCGCCAGCAGCTTGGAAGGGGTGGGAACCTACGAGCAGTACTTC
CDR3 protein: CASSLEGVGTYEQYF

V gene: TRBV5-6
CDR3 length: 16
clone size: few
J gene: TRBJ2-1
D gene: TRBD2
CDR3 DNA: TGTGCCAGCAGCTTTAGCTTAAGCGGGGGACACAATGAGCAGTTCTTC
CDR3 protein: CASSFSLSGGHNEQFF

V gene: TRBV13
CDR3 length: 12
clone size: -
J gene: TRBJ1-1
D gene: -
CDR3 DNA: TGTGCCAGCAGCCGCGTAATAAGCGAAGCTTTCTTT
CDR3 protein: CASSRVISEAFF

V gene: TRBV29-1
CDR3 length: 15
clone size: -
J gene: TRBJ2-1
D gene: -
CDR3 DNA: TGCAGCGTTGCCATTCCGACGCTACCCAGCGGTGAGCAGTTCTTC
CDR3 protein: CSVAIPTLPSGEQFF

V gene: TRBV9
CDR3 length: 14
clone size: once
J gene: TRBJ2-7
D gene: -
CDR3 DNA: TGTGCCAGCAGCCCGAACTTGAGCTCCTACGAGCAGTACTTC
CDR3 protein: CASSPNLSSYEQYF

V gene: TRBV9
CDR3 length: 10
clone size: few
J gene: TRBJ1-2
D gene: -
CDR3 DNA: TGTGCCAGCAGCGGGGCAATTTACACCTTC
CDR3 protein: CASSGAIYTF

V gene: TRBV9
CDR3 length: 16
clone size: -
J gene: TRBJ2-7
D gene: -
CDR3 DNA: TGTGCCAGCAGCGCAAATAGCGCTAGTAGGCCCTACGAGCAGTACTTC
CDR3 protein: CASSANSASRPYEQYF

V gene: TRBV6-1
CDR3 length: 13
clone size: -
J gene: TRBJ1-3
D gene: -
CDR3 DNA: TGTGCCAGCAGTCTGGGAGCTGGAAACACCATATATTTT
CDR3 protein: CASSLGAGNTIYF

V gene: TRBV30
CDR3 length: 13
clone size: -
J gene: TRBJ1-5
D gene: -
CDR3 DNA: TGTGCCTTCTCCCAGGGTTCCAATCAGCCCCAGCATTTT
CDR3 protein: CAFSQGSNQPQHF

V gene: TRBV29-1
CDR3 length: 15
clone size: -
J gene: TRBJ1-2
D gene: TRBD1
CDR3 DNA: TGCAGCGTGGACAGGGGGCGCCAAGATAACTATGGCTACACCTTC
CDR3 protein: CSVDRGRQDNYGYTF

V gene: TRBV19
CDR3 length: 13
clone size: -
J gene: TRBJ2-5
D gene: -
CDR3 DNA: TGTGCCAGTAGTATAGCGCGGAAAGAGACCCAGTACTTC
CDR3 protein: CASSIARKETQYF

V gene: TRBV11-2
CDR3 length: 15
clone size: -
J gene: TRBJ2-5
D gene: TRBD2
CDR3 DNA: TGTGCTTCGACTAGCGGGACCGTACTTGAAGAGACCCAGTACTTC
CDR3 protein: CASTSGTVLEETQYF

V gene: TRBV7-3
CDR3 length: 12
clone size: once
J gene: TRBJ2-1
D gene: -
CDR3 DNA: TGTGCCAGCAGCTCGGACTTGATGGAGCAGTTCTTC
CDR3 protein: CASSSDLMEQFF

V gene: TRBV5-8
CDR3 length: 14
clone size: once
J gene: TRBJ1-2
D gene: TRBD1
CDR3 DNA: TGTGCCAGCAGACCGGACAGGGGAGGCTATGGCTACACCTTC
CDR3 protein: CASRPDRGGYGYTF

V gene: TRBV7-8
CDR3 length: 16
clone size: -
J gene: TRBJ2-5
D gene: TRBD1
CDR3 DNA: TGTGCCAGCAGCTTCCTCCGGGACAGGTTTAAGGAGACCCAGTACTTC
CDR3 protein: CASSFLRDRFKETQYF

V gene: TRBV11-2
CDR3 length: 17
clone size: -
J gene: TRBJ2-1
D gene: TRBD2
CDR3 DNA: TGTGCCAGCAGCTCCGGACTAGCGGGGGCGAGGGGCAATGAGCAGTTCTTC
CDR3 protein: CASSSGLAGARGNEQFF

V gene: TRBV10-3
CDR3 length: 14
clone size: -
J gene: TRBJ2-7
D gene: -
CDR3 DNA: TGTGCCATCAGTGACGGCCCGGGGTTCTACGAGCAGTACTTC
CDR3 protein: CAISDGPGFYEQYF

V gene: TRBV6-4
CDR3 length: 15
clone size: -
J gene: TRBJ2-1
D gene: TRBD2
CDR3 DNA: TGTGCCAGCAGTTCCTTAGCGGGAGACTACAATGAGCAGTTCTTC
CDR3 protein: CASSSLAGDYNEQFF